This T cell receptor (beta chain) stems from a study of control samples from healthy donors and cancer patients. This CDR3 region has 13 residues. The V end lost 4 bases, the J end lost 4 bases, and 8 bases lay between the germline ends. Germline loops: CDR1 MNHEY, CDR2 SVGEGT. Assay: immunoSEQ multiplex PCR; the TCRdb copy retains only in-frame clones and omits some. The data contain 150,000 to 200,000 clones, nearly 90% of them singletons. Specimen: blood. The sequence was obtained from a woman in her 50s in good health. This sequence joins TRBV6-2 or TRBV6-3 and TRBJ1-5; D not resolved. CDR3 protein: CASSSQGNQPQHF. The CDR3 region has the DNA TGTGCCAGCAGTTCCCAAGGGAATCAGCCCCAGCATTTT.